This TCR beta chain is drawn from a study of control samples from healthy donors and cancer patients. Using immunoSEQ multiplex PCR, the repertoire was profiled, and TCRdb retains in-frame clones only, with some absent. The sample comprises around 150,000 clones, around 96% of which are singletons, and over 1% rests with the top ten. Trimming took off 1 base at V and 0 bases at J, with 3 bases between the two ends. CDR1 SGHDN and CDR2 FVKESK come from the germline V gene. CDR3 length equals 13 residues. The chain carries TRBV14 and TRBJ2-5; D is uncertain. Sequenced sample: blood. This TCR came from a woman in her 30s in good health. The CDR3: CASSQGNQETQYF. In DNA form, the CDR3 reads TGTGCCAGCAGCCAAGGAAACCAAGAGACCCAGTACTTC.